This T cell receptor (beta chain) is drawn from a study of T cells in narcolepsy. Generated by immunoSEQ multiplex PCR, the TCRdb table keeps only in-frame clones and is missing some. Among tens of thousands of clones listed, roughly 87% were seen once. CDR1 SGHRS and CDR2 YFSETQ come from the germline V gene. There are 14 residues in the CDR3. V dropped 0 bases and J dropped 7 bases, with 13 bases sitting between them. The genes are TRBV5-1 and TRBJ1-2; TRBD1 might be the D (6 bases). The sequence derives from a human donor with narcolepsy. The sequenced sample consisted of CD45RA- memory CD4+ T cells from PBMCs. This CDR3 is CASSLGTGLGGYTF. In nucleotides, the CDR3 is TGCGCCAGCAGCTTGGGCACAGGGTTGGGTGGCTACACCTTC.